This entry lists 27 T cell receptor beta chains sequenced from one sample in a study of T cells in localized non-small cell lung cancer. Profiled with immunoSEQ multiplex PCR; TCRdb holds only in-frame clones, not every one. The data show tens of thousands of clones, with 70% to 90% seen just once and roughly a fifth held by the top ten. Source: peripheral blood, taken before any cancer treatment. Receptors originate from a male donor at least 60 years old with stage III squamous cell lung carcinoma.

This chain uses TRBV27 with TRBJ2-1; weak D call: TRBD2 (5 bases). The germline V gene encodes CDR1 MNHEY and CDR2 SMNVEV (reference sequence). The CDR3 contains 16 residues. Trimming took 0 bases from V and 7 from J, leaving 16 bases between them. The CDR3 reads CASSLSVTGLGNEQFF. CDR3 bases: TGTGCCAGCAGTTTATCGGTTACGGGATTGGGTAATGAGCAGTTCTTC.

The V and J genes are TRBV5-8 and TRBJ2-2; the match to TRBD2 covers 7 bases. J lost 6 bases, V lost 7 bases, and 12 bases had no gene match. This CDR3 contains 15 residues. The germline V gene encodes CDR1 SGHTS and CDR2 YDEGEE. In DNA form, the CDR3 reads TGTGCCAGCGCGCCCCTGGGGGGGGAACCCGGGGAGCTGTTTTTT. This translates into CASAPLGGEPGELFF.

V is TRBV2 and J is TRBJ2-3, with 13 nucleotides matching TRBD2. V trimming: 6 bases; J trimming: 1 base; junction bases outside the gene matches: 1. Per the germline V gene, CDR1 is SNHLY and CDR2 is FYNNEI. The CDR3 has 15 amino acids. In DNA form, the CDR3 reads TGTGCCAGCAGAACTAGCGGGGGGGGCACAGATACGCAGTATTTT. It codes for CASRTSGGGTDTQYF.

The CDR3 nucleotides read TGTGCCAGTAGTATAGGCGGCAGGAGTTCCAATCAGCCCCAGCATTTT. Amino acids: CASSIGGRSSNQPQHF. V is TRBV19 and J is TRBJ1-5; D is uncertain. V lost 1 base and J lost 3, with 13 bases in between. The CDR3 has 16 amino acids. Germline assignment: CDR1 LNHDA and CDR2 SQIVND (reference sequence).

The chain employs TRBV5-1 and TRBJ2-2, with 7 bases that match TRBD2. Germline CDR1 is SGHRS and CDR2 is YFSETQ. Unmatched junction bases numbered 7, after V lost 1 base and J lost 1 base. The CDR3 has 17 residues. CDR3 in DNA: TGCGCCAGCAGCTTGCCGGGGGGACGCGGGAACACCGGGGAGCTGTTTTTT. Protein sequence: CASSLPGGRGNTGELFF.

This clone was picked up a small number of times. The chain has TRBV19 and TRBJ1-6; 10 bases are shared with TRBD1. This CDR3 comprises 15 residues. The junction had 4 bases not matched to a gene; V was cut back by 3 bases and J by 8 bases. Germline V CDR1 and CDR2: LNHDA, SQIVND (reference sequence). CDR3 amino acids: CASSMGQGTYSPLHF. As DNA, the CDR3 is TGTGCCAGTAGTATGGGACAGGGGACTTATTCACCCCTCCACTTT.

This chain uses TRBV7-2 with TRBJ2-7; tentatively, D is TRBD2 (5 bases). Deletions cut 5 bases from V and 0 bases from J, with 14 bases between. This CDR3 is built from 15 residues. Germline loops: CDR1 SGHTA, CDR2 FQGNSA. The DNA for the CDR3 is TGTGCCAGCAGCCGGAGGAGAGTGGGCTCCTACGAGCAGTACTTC. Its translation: CASSRRRVGSYEQYF.

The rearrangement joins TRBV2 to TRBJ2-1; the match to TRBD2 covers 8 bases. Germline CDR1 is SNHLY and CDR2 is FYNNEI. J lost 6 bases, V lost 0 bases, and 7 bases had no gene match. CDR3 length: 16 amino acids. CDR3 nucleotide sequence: TGTGCCAGCAGTGAAGCGGGGACTAGGGGCGGCAATGAGCAGTTCTTC. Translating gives CASSEAGTRGGNEQFF. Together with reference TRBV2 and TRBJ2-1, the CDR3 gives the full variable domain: EPEVTQTPSHQVTQMGQEVILRCVPISNHLYFYWYRQILGQKVEFLVSFYNNEISEKSEIFDDQFSVERPDGSNFTLKIRSTKLEDSAMYFCASSEAGTRGGNEQFFGPGTRLTVL.

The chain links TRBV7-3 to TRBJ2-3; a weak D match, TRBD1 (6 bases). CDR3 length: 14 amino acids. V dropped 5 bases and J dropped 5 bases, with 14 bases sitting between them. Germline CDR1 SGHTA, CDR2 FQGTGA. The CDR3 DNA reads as TGTGCCAGCAGCCTAAACGGCAGGGGAGATACGCAGTATTTT. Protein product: CASSLNGRGDTQYF.

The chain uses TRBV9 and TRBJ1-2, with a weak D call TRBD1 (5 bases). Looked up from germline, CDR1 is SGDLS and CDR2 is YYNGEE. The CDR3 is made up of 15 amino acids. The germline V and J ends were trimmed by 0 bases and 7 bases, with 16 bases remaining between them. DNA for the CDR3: TGTGCCAGCAGCGTAGATCTAAGGGGCGCGGGTGGCTACACCTTC. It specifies CASSVDLRGAGGYTF.

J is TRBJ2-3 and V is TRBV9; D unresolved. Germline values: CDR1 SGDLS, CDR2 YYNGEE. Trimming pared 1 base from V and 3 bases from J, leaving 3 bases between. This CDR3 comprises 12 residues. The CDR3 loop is CASSVRTDTQYF. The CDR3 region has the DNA TGTGCCAGCAGCGTAAGGACAGATACGCAGTATTTT.

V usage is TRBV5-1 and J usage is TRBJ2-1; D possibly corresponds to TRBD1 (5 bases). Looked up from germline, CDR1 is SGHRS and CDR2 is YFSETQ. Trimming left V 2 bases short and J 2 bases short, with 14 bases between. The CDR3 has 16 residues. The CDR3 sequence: CASSFRQSSAYNEQFF. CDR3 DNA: TGCGCCAGCAGCTTTAGACAGAGCAGTGCCTACAATGAGCAGTTCTTC.

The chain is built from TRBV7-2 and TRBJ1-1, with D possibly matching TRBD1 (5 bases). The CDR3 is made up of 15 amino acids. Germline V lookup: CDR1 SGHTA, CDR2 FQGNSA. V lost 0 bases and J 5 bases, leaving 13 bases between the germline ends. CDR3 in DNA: TGTGCCAGCAGCTTAGCACTGGGGCCGGGGACTGAAGCTTTCTTT. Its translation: CASSLALGPGTEAFF.

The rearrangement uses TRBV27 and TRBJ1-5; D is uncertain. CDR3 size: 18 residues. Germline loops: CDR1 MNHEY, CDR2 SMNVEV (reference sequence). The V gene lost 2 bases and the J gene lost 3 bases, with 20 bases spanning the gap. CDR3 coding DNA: TGTGCCAGCAGTTTAACTCCTCCGGGCAGTACCATCAATCAGCCCCAGCATTTT. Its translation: CASSLTPPGSTINQPQHF.

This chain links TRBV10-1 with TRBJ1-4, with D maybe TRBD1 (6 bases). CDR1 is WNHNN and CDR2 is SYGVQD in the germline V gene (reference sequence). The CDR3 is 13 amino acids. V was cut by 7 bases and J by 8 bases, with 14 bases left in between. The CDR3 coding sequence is TGCGCCAGCACCGACGGGGGCCGAGAAAAACTGTTTTTT. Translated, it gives CASTDGGREKLFF.

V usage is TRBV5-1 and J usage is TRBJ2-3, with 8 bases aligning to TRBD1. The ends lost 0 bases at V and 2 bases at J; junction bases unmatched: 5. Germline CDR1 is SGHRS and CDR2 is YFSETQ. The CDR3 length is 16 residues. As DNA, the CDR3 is TGCGCCAGCAGCTTGGATTATCAGGGGGCCACAGATACGCAGTATTTT. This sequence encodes CASSLDYQGATDTQYF.

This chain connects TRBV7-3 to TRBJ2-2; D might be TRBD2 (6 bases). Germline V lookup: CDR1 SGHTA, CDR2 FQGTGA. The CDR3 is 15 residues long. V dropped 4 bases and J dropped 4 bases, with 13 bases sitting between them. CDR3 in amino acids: CASSSRDSLTGELFF. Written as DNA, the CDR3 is TGTGCCAGCAGCTCTCGGGACTCCCTCACCGGGGAGCTGTTTTTT.

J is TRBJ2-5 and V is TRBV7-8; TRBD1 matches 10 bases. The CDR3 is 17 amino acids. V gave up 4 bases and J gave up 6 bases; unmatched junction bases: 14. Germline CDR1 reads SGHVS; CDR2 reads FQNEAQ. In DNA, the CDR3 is TGTGCCAGCAGCTCCCCGCGACCGGGACAGGGGCAAAAGACCCAGTACTTC. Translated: CASSSPRPGQGQKTQYF. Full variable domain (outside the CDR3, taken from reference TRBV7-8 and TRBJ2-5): GAGVSQSPRYKVAKRGQDVALRCDPISGHVSLFWYQQALGQGPEFLTYFQNEAQLDKSGLPSDRFFAERPEGSVSTLKIQRTQQEDSAVYLCASSSPRPGQGQKTQYFGPGTRLLVL.

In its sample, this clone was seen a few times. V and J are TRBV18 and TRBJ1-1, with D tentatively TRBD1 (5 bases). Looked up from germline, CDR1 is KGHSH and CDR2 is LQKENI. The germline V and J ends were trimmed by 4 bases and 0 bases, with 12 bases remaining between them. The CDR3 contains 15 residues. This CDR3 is CASSHEQVMNTEAFF. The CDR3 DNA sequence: TGTGCCAGCTCACACGAACAGGTCATGAACACTGAAGCTTTCTTT.

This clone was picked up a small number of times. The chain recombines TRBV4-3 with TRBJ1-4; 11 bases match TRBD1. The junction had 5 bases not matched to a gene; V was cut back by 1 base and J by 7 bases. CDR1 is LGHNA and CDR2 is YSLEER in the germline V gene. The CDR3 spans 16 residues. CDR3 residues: CASSQGSGTGGEKLFF. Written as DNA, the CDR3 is TGCGCCAGCAGCCAAGGGTCCGGGACAGGGGGTGAAAAACTGTTTTTT.

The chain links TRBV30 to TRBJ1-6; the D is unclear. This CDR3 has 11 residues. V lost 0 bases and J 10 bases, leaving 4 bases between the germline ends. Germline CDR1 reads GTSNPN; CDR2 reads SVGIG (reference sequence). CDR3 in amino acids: CAWSVGSPLHF. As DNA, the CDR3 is TGTGCCTGGAGTGTAGGGTCACCCCTCCACTTT. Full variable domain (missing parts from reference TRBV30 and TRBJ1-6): SQTIHQWPATLVQPVGSPLSLECTVEGTSNPNLYWYRQAAGRGLQLLFYSVGIGQISSEVPQNLSASRPQDRQFILSSKKLLLSDSGFYLCAWSVGSPLHFGNGTRLTVT.

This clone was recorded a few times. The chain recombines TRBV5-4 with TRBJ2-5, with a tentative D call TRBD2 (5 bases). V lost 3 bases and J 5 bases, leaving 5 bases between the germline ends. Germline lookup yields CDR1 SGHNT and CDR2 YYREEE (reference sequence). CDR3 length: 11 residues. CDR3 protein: CASSSGETQYF. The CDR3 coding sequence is TGTGCCAGCAGCTCGGGGGAGACCCAGTACTTC.

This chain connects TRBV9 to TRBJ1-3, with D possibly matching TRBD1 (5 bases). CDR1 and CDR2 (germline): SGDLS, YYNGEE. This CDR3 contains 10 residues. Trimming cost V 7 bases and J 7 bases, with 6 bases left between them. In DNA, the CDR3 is TGTGCCAGCGGGGCTAACACCATATATTTT. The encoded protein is CASGANTIYF.

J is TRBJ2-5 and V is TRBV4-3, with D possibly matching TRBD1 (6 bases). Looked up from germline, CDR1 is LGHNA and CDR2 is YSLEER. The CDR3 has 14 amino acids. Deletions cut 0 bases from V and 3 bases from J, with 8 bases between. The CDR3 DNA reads TGCGCCAGCAGCCAAGATACAGGGAAAGAGACCCAGTACTTC. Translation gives CASSQDTGKETQYF.

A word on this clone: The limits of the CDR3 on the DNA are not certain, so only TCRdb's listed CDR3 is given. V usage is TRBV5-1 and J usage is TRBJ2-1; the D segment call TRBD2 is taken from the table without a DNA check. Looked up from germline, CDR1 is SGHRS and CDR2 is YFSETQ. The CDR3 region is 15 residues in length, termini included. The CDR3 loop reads CASSFGPGGPNEQFF.

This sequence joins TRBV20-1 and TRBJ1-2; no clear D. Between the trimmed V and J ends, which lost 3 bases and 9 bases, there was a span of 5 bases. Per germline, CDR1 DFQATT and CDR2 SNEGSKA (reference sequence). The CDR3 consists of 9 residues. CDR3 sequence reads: CSASPSYTF. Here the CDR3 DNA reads TGCAGTGCTAGTCCCAGCTACACCTTC.

This CDR3 reads CASSPGPQETQYF. The DNA of the CDR3 is TGTGCCAGCTCACCAGGGCCCCAAGAGACCCAGTACTTC. The chain links TRBV18 to TRBJ2-5; no reliable D call. CDR3 length: 13 residues. Germline V gene lookup returns CDR1 KGHSH and CDR2 LQKENI. Trimming stripped 2 bases from V and 1 base from J, with 5 bases between.